This T cell receptor beta chain stems from a study of T-cell reconstitution after alpha-beta-depleted transplantation in children. Preparation of the TCRbeta library involved a method that used unique molecular identifiers. TCRdb re-analysed the PCR reads in MiXCR, keeping a single row per CDR3 protein. The data show about 610,000 distinct CDR3 sequences, approximately 10% seen once. From germline, CDR1 is DFQATT and CDR2 SNEGSKA (reference sequence). V lost 3 bases to trimming and J lost 4 bases, with 7 bases between them. The CDR3 covers 12 residues. The sample in question was PBMCs from the stem cell graft donor, obtained from the stem cell graft. This rearrangement joins TRBV20-1 to TRBJ1-5, with no clear D. The sequence was collected from a human donor who donated a stem cell graft to a child with acute myeloid leukemia. CDR3 loop: CSARVQNQPQHF. For the CDR3, the DNA is TGCAGTGCTAGGGTTCAGAATCAGCCCCAGCATTTT.